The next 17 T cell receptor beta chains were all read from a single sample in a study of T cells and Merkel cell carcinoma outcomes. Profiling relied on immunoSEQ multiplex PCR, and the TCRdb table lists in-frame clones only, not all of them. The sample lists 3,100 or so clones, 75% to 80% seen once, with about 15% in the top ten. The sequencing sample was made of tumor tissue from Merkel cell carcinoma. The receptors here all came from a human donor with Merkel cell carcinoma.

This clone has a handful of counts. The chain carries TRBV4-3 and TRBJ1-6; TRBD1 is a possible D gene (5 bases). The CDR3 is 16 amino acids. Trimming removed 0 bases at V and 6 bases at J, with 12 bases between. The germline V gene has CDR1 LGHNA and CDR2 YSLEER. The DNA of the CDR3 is TGCGCCAGCAGCCAAGATTGGGGCACGACTAATTCACCCCTCCACTTT. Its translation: CASSQDWGTTNSPLHF.

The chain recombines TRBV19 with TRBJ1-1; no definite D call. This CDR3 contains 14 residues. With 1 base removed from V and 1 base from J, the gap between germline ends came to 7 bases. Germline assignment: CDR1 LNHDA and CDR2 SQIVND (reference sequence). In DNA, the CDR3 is TGTGCCAGTAGTATAGGTCCGGCGAACACTGAAGCTTTCTTT. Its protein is CASSIGPANTEAFF.

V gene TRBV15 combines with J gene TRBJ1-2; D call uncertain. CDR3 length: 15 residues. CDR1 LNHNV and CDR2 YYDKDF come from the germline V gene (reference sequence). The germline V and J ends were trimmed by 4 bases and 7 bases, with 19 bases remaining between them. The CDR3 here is CATSIRNLRDGGYTF. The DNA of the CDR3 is TGTGCCACCAGCATAAGGAATCTCCGAGACGGTGGCTACACCTTC.

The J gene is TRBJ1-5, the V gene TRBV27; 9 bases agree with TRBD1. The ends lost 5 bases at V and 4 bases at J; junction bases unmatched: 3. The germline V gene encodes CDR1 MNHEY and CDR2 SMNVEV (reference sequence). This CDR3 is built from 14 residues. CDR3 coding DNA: TGTGCCAGCAGTCCCGGGACAGGGAATCAGCCCCAGCATTTT. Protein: CASSPGTGNQPQHF.

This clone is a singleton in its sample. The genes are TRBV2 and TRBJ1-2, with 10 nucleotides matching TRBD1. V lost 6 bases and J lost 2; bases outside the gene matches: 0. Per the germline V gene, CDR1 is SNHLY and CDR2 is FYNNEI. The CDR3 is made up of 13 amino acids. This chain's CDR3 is CASRTGGNYGYTF. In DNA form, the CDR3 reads TGTGCCAGCAGGACAGGGGGCAACTATGGCTACACCTTC.

The CDR3 DNA is TGTGCCAGCAGTGACCTTAATAGCCCCTACGAGCAGTACTTC. Protein product: CASSDLNSPYEQYF. V and J are TRBV6-1 and TRBJ2-7; D is undetermined. Germline CDR1 reads MNHNS; CDR2 reads SASEGT. CDR3 length: 14 residues. Trimming removed 3 bases from V and 2 bases from J, with 11 bases in between.

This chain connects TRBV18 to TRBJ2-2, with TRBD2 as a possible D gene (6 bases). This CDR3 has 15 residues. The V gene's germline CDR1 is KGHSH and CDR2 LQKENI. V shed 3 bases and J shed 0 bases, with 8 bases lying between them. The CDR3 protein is CASSPGGSNTGELFF. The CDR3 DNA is TGTGCCAGCTCACCGGGGGGATCGAACACCGGGGAGCTGTTTTTT. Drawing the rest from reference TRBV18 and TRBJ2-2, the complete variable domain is NAGVMQNPRHLVRRRGQEARLRCSPMKGHSHVYWYRQLPEEGLKFMVYLQKENIIDESGMPKERFSAEFPKEGPSILRIQQVVRGDSAAYFCASSPGGSNTGELFFGEGSRLTVL.

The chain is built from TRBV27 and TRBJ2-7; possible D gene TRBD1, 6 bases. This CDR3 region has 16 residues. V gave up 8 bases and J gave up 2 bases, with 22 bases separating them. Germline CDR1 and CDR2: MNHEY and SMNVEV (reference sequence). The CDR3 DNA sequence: TGTGCCAGCGCATTCGCGGTTGGGACACTTGCCTACGAGCAGTACTTC. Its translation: CASAFAVGTLAYEQYF.

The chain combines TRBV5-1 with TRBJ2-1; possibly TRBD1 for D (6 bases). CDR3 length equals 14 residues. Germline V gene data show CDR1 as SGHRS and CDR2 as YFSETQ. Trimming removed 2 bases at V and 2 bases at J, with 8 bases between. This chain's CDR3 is CASSFWGPYNEQFF. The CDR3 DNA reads TGCGCCAGCAGCTTCTGGGGGCCCTACAATGAGCAGTTCTTC. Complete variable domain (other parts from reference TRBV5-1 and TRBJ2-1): KAGVTQTPRYLIKTRGQQVTLSCSPISGHRSVSWYQQTPGQGLQFLFEYFSETQRNKGNFPGRFSGRQFSNSRSEMNVSTLELGDSALYLCASSFWGPYNEQFFGPGTRLTVL.

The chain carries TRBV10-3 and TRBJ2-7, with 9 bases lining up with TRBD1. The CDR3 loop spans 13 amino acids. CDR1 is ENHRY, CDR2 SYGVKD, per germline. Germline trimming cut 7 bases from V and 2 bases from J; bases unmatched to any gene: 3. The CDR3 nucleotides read TGTGCCATCACCGGACAGGGGACCTACGAGCAGTACTTC. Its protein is CAITGQGTYEQYF.

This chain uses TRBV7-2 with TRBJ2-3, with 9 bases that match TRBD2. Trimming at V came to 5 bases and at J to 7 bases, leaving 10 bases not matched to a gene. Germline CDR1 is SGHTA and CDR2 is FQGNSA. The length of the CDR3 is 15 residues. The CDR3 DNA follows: TGTGCCAGCAGCCCCCAGGCGGCTAGCGGGAATACGCAGTATTTT. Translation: CASSPQAASGNTQYF. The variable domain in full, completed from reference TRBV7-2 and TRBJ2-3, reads GAGVSQSPSNKVTEKGKDVELRCDPISGHTALYWYRQSLGQGLEFLIYFQGNSAPDKSGLPSDRFSAERTGGSVSTLTIQRTQQEDSAVYLCASSPQAASGNTQYFGPGTRLTVL.

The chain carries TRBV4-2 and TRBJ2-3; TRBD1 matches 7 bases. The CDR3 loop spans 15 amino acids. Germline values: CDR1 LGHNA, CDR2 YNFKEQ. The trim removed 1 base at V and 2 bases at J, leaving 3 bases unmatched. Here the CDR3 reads CASSQGQGFTDTQYF. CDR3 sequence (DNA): TGTGCCAGCAGCCAAGGACAGGGTTTCACAGATACGCAGTATTTT.

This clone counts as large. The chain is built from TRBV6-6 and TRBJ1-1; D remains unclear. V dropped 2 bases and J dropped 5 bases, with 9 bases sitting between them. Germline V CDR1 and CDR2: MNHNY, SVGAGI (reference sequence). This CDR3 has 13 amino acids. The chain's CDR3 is CASSYHLGTEAFF. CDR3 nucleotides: TGTGCCAGCAGTTACCACCTGGGGACTGAAGCTTTCTTT.

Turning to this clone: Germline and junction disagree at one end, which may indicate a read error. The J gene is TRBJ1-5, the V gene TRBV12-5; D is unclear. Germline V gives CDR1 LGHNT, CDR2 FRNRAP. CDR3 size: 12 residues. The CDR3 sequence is CASGLVYQPQHF. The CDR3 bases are TGTGCTAGTGGTTTGGTATATCAGCCTCAGCATTTT.

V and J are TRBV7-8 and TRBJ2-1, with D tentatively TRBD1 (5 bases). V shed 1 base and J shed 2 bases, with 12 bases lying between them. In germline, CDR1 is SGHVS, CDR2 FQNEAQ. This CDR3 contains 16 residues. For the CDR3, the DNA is TGTGCCAGCAGCTTAGTCAGGGTAAGGGCCTACAATGAGCAGTTCTTC. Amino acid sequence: CASSLVRVRAYNEQFF.

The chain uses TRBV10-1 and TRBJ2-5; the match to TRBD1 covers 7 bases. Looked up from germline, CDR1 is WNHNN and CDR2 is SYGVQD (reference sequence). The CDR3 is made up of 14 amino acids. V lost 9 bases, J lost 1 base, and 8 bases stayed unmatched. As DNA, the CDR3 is TGCGCCAGTTCCTCGCAGGGGGTCCAAGAGACCCAGTACTTC. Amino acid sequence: CASSSQGVQETQYF.

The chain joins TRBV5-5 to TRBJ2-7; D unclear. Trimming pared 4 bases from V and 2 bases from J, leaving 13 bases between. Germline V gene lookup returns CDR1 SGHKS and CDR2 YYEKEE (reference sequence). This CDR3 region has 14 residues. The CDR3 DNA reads TGTGCCAGCAGCACGGGCCTTGGGCCCTACGAGCAGTACTTC. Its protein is CASSTGLGPYEQYF.